This is a list of T cell receptor beta chains from one sample in a study of beta chain features in type 1 diabetes. Assay: immunoSEQ multiplex PCR; the TCRdb copy retains only in-frame clones and omits some. The table shows 250,000 to 300,000 clones, with more than 13% occurring only once. The sample taken for sequencing was naive CD4+ T cells from blood. These receptors came from a man aged 25 to 45 with type 1 diabetes. Each CDR3 is given with its conserved first and last residue. A D gene is named only where the DNA matches it firmly. Clone size is not always given. Where it is, it says once, few, many or a class for expanded clones.

12	.	.	TRBV7-2	TRBJ1-2	TGTGCCAGCAGCCCACGGAACTATGGCTACACCTTC	CASSPRNYGYTF
15	few	.	TRBV18	TRBJ1-2	TGTGCCAGCTCACCATCTTCAGGGTCGAACTATGGCTACACCTTC	CASSPSSGSNYGYTF
15	.	TRBD1	TRBV5-6	TRBJ2-3	TGTGCCAGCAGCTTGGCCGACAGGGGACCAGATACGCAGTATTTT	CASSLADRGPDTQYF
19	.	.	TRBV7-9	TRBJ2-1	TGTGCCAGCAGCTTACCGACTAGAAGCTCGCAACGCTCCTACAATGAGCAGTTCTTC	CASSLPTRSSQRSYNEQFF
15	.	TRBD2	TRBV5-4	TRBJ2-3	TGTGCCAGCAGCTTGGCTGGGACTAGAACAGATACGCAGTATTTT	CASSLAGTRTDTQYF
13	.	.	TRBV2	TRBJ2-3	TGTGCCAGCAGTGAATCCCGGTCAGATACGCAGTATTTT	CASSESRSDTQYF
18	few	TRBD1	TRBV5-4	TRBJ1-4	TGTGCCAGCAGCTTCAGGACAGGGCCTTTGACAACTAATGAAAAACTGTTTTTT	CASSFRTGPLTTNEKLFF
15	few	.	TRBV7-9	TRBJ2-5	TGTGCCAGCAGCTTTTGGCAGGGGAGTCGGGAGACCCAGTACTTC	CASSFWQGSRETQYF
13	.	TRBD1	TRBV5-1	TRBJ1-2	TGCGCCAGCAGCTTGGAAGGGACAGGGTTCTACACCTTC	CASSLEGTGFYTF
12	few	.	TRBV19	TRBJ1-5	TGTGCCAGTAGTTTCGTGAGTCAGCCCCAGCATTTT	CASSFVSQPQHF
19	.	.	TRBV18	TRBJ1-5	TGTGCCAGCTCACCAAGGGCCGAGGGGGGACTAAGGAGCAATCAGCCCCAGCATTTT	CASSPRAEGGLRSNQPQHF
15	.	TRBD1	TRBV30	TRBJ2-5	TGTGCCTGGAGTGGACAGGGATTCCCACAAGAGACCCAGTACTTC	CAWSGQGFPQETQYF
13	few	.	TRBV4-1	TRBJ1-1	TGCGCCAGCAGCGGACAGTTTAACACTGAAGCTTTCTTT	CASSGQFNTEAFF
16	.	TRBD2	TRBV6-6	TRBJ2-7	TGTGCCAGCAGCCGCGCCGGGACTAGCGGGAGTTACGAGCAGTACTTC	CASSRAGTSGSYEQYF
15	.	.	TRBV6-6	TRBJ2-7	TGTGCCAGCAGTTACGGCGGGGATCGGCGCTACGAGCAGTACTTC	CASSYGGDRRYEQYF
20	.	TRBD2	TRBV5-1	TRBJ2-1	TGCGCCAGCAGCCCCAAACTAGCGGGAGGGACCCTCAGCTCCTACAATGAGCAGTTCTTC	CASSPKLAGGTLSSYNEQFF
13	.	TRBD1	TRBV6-5	TRBJ1-2	TGTGCCAGCAGAACAGGGACAGGGGGTGGCTACACCTTC	CASRTGTGGGYTF
14	few	.	TRBV9	TRBJ2-7	TGTGCCAGCAGCGTAGGACTTCCTAGGGGCGAGCAGTACTTC	CASSVGLPRGEQYF
15	few	TRBD2	TRBV7-2	TRBJ2-2	TGTGCCAGCAGCTCTAGCGGGGGGAACACCGGGGAGCTGTTTTTT	CASSSSGGNTGELFF
15	.	.	TRBV7-9	TRBJ1-4	TGTGCCAGCAGCTTGGTTGGGCAGGGAAATGAAAAACTGTTTTTT	CASSLVGQGNEKLFF
12	.	.	TRBV6-6	TRBJ1-2	TGTGCCAGCTCAGGGGCAATCTATGGCTACACCTTC	CASSGAIYGYTF
16	few	TRBD2	TRBV29-1	TRBJ2-3	TGCAGCGGATCGGGACTAGCGGGAGGGGGCACAGATACGCAGTATTTT	CSGSGLAGGGTDTQYF
8	.	.	TRBV11-3	TRBJ2-3	TGTGCCACCCTTACGCAGTATTTT	CATLTQYF
15	few	TRBD2	TRBV7-2	TRBJ2-7	TGTGCCAGCAGCTTAACGGGACTAGCGGGAGAAAAGCAGTACTTC	CASSLTGLAGEKQYF
15	few	.	TRBV7-2	TRBJ1-3	TGTGCCAGCAGCTTATTGAGGAACTCTGGAAACACCATATATTTT	CASSLLRNSGNTIYF
12	.	TRBD2	TRBV6-1	TRBJ2-7	TGTGCCAGCAGCCGGACTAGCTACGAGCAGTACTTC	CASSRTSYEQYF
14	few	.	TRBV4-2	TRBJ2-5	TGTGCCAGCAGCCCAGAACTAGGGCTGGGGACCCAGTACTTC	CASSPELGLGTQYF
14	few	TRBD1	TRBV5-1	TRBJ1-2	TGCGCCAGCAGCTTCGGGACAGCTAACTATGGCTACACCTTC	CASSFGTANYGYTF
13	few	TRBD2	TRBV28	TRBJ2-1	TGTGCCAGCATAGCGGGAGGGACCCATGAGCAGTTCTTC	CASIAGGTHEQFF
14	few	.	TRBV27	TRBJ2-1	TGTGCCAGCAGTGGTAGTGGGGGGGCGCGGGAGCAGTTCTTC	CASSGSGGAREQFF
13	.	.	TRBV6-6	TRBJ1-2	TGTGCCAGCTCCACCCAGGGCCTCTATGGCTACACCTTC	CASSTQGLYGYTF
16	few	.	TRBV7-9	TRBJ2-2	TGTGCCAGCAGCCCCAGGTGGTTGGCGAACACCGGGGAGCTGTTTTTT	CASSPRWLANTGELFF
15	.	.	TRBV4-2	TRBJ1-2	TGTGCCAGCAGCCAAGATTCTTCCAGCGGCTATGGCTACACCTTC	CASSQDSSSGYGYTF
15	.	.	TRBV4-2	TRBJ2-3	TGTGCCAGCAGCCAAGTGTCCGGAGTCACAGATACGCAGTATTTT	CASSQVSGVTDTQYF
14	few	.	TRBV7-9	TRBJ1-1	TGTGCCAGCTTCCGGGGGGGATCGAACACTGAAGCTTTCTTT	CASFRGGSNTEAFF
14	few	.	TRBV28	TRBJ1-2	TGTGCCAGCAGTTTACTGACAGCTAACTATGGCTACACCTTC	CASSLLTANYGYTF
12	.	.	TRBV7-2	TRBJ2-3	TGTGCCGGTGAAGTTGGCTCAGATACGCAGTATTTT	CAGEVGSDTQYF
13	.	TRBD1	TRBV4-2	TRBJ2-4	TGTGCCAGCAGCCGAGGACAGGGAGACATTCAGTACTTC	CASSRGQGDIQYF
15	.	.	TRBV5-1	TRBJ2-1	TGCGCCAGCAGCAGTCAAGGCTCCGGGATCAATGAGCAGTTCTTC	CASSSQGSGINEQFF
13	.	.	TRBV28	TRBJ2-5	TGTGCCAGCAGTTTCTTCCTCCAAGAGACCCAGTACTTC	CASSFFLQETQYF
13	.	TRBD1	TRBV19	TRBJ1-2	TGTGCCAGTAGTCCGGACAGGAACTATGGCTACACCTTC	CASSPDRNYGYTF
16	.	.	TRBV7-2	TRBJ2-3	TGTGCCAGCAGCTTAGCCGCGTTCATAGGGGCAGATACGCAGTATTTT	CASSLAAFIGADTQYF
11	.	.	TRBV20-1	TRBJ1-5	TGCAGTGCTAGCAGTAATCAGCCCCAGCATTTT	CSASSNQPQHF
14	.	TRBD1	TRBV7-2	TRBJ2-7	TGTGCCAGCAGCCGAGACAGGGGTTGGGACGAGCAGTACTTC	CASSRDRGWDEQYF
14	.	.	TRBV28	TRBJ2-3	TGTGCCAGCAGTACTACCGGGACATCAGATACGCAGTATTTT	CASSTTGTSDTQYF
13	.	.	TRBV5-5	TRBJ1-1	TGTGCCAGCAGCTTGGGGTACGGCACTGAAGCTTTCTTT	CASSLGYGTEAFF
15	.	.	TRBV14	TRBJ2-7	TGTGCCAGCAGCCAAGCGGGGGACAGCTCCTACGAGCAGTACTTC	CASSQAGDSSYEQYF
16	few	.	TRBV4-2	TRBJ2-5	TGTGCCAGCAGCCAAGATCCCCTGACTAGCCAAGAGACCCAGTACTTC	CASSQDPLTSQETQYF
14	.	.	TRBV9	TRBJ2-5	TGTGCCAGCAGCGTATCGCAGGGTAAAGAGACCCAGTACTTC	CASSVSQGKETQYF
15	.	.	TRBV28	TRBJ1-2	TGTGCCAGCAGACCGTACGTACAGGTTACTTACGGCTACACCTTC	CASRPYVQVTYGYTF